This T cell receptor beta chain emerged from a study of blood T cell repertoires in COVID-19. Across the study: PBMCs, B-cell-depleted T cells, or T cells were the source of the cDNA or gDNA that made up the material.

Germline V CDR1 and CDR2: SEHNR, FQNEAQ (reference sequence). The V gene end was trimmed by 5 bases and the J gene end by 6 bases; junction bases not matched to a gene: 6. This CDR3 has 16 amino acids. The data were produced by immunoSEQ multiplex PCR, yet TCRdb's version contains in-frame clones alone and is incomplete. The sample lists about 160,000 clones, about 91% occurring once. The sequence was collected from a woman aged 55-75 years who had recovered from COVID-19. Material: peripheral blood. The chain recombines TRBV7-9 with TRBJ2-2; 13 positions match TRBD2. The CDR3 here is CASSPGLAGEAGELFF. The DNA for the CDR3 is TGTGCCAGCAGCCCCGGACTAGCGGGGGAAGCCGGGGAGCTGTTTTTT. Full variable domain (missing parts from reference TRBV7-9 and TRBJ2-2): DTGVSQNPRHKITKRGQNVTFRCDPISEHNRLYWYRQTLGQGPEFLTYFQNEAQLEKSRLLSDRFSAERPKGSFSTLEIQRTEQGDSAMYLCASSPGLAGEAGELFFGEGSRLTVL.